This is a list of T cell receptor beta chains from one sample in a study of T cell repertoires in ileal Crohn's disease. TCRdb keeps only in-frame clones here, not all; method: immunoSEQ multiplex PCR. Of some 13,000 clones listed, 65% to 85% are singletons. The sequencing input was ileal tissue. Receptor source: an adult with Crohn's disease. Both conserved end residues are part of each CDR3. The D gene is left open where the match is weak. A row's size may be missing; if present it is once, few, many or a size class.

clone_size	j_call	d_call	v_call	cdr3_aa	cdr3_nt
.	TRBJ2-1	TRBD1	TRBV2	CARQETGGYNEQFF	TGTGCCAGGCAGGAGACAGGGGGCTACAATGAGCAGTTCTTC
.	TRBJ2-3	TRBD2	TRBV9	CASSEAGGNTQYF	TGTGCCAGCAGCGAAGCGGGGGGGAATACGCAGTATTTT
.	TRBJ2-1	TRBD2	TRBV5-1	CASSISGEGFNEQFF	TGCGCCAGCAGCATTAGCGGGGAGGGGTTTAATGAGCAGTTCTTC
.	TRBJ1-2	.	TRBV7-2	CASSSIRAHYGYTF	TGTGCCAGCAGCTCCATCAGGGCTCACTATGGCTACACCTTC
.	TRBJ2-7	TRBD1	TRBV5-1	CASKDRPYEQYF	TGCGCCAGCAAGGACAGGCCTTACGAGCAGTACTTC
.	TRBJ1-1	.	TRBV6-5	CASSYPGQMNTEAFF	TGTGCCAGCAGTTACCCAGGACAGATGAACACTGAAGCTTTCTTT
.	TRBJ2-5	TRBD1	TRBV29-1	CSVPLQGAQETQYF	TGCAGCGTTCCCCTCCAGGGGGCTCAAGAGACCCAGTACTTC
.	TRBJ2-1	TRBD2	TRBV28	CASSLMLAGGYNEQFF	TGTGCCAGCAGTTTGATGCTAGCGGGGGGCTACAATGAGCAGTTCTTC
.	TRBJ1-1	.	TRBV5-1	CASSAEQGEAFF	TGCGCCAGCAGCGCGGAACAGGGTGAAGCTTTCTTT
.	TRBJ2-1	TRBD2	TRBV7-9	CASSPAGGVNYNEQFF	TGTGCCAGCAGCCCCGCGGGAGGGGTCAATTACAATGAGCAGTTCTTC
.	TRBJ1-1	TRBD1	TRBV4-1	CASSQISGTEASEAFF	TGCGCCAGCAGCCAGATTTCCGGGACAGAGGCGTCTGAAGCTTTCTTT
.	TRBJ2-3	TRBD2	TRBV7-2	CASSLAGGDADTQYF	TGTGCCAGCAGCTTAGCGGGGGGGGACGCAGATACGCAGTATTTT
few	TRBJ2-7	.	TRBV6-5	CASSSSVSYEQYF	TGTGCCAGCAGTTCTTCAGTGTCCTACGAGCAGTACTTC
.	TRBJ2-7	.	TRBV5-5	CASSFVSNEQYF	TGTGCCAGCAGCTTCGTAAGCAACGAGCAGTACTTC
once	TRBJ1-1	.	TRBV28	CASSPLGTPGNTEAFF	TGTGCCAGCAGCCCCTTAGGTACGCCGGGGAACACTGAAGCTTTCTTT
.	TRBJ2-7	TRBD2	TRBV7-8	CASSLVAGGEWGAYEQYF	TGTGCCAGCAGCTTAGTGGCGGGGGGGGAGTGGGGAGCCTACGAGCAGTACTTC
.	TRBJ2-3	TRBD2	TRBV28	CATERGGPDTQYF	TGTGCCACCGAGCGGGGGGGCCCAGATACGCAGTATTTT
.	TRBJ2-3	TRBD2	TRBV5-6	CASSLRTSGMGTDTQYF	TGTGCCAGCAGCTTGCGTACTAGCGGGATGGGCACAGATACGCAGTATTTT
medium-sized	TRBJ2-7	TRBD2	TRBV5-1	CASSSAFTSGGTYEQYF	TGCGCCAGCAGCTCCGCCTTTACTAGCGGGGGAACCTACGAGCAGTACTTC
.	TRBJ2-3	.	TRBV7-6	CASSLGQATDTQYF	TGTGCCAGCAGCTTAGGACAGGCCACAGATACGCAGTATTTT
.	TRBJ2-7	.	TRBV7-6	CASSSQGRMPYEQYF	TGTGCCAGCAGCTCTCAGGGGCGGATGCCCTACGAGCAGTACTTC
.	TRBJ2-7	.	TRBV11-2	CASSLDAVLYEQYF	TGTGCCAGCAGCTTAGATGCAGTTCTCTACGAGCAGTACTTC
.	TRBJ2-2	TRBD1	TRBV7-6	CASSLDRGGTGELFF	TGTGCCAGCAGCCTGGACAGGGGCGGAACCGGGGAGCTGTTTTTT
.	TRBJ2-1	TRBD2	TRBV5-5	CASSLGGGGPYNEQFF	TGTGCCAGCAGCTTGGGAGGCGGGGGGCCCTACAATGAGCAGTTCTTC